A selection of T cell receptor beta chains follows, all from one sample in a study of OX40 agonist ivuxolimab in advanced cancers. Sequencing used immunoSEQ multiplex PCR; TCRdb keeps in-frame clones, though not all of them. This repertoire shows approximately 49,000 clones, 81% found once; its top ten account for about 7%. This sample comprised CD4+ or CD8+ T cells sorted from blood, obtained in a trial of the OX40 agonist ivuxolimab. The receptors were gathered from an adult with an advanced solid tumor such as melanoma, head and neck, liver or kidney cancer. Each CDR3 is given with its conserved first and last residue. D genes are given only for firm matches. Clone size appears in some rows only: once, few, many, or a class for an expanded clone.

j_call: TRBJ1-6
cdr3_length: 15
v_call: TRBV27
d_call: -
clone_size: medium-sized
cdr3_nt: TGTGCCAGCAGTTATGCCCCGTCCGTGAATTCACCCCTCCACTTT
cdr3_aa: CASSYAPSVNSPLHF

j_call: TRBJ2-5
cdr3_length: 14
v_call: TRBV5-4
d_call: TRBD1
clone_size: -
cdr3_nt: TGTGCCAGCAGCGCAACAGGGGGCCAAGAGACCCAGTACTTC
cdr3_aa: CASSATGGQETQYF

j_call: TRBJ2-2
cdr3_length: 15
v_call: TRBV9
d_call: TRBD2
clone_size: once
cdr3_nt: TGTGCCAGCAGGTTTAGCGGGGCGAACACCGGGGAGCTGTTTTTT
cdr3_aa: CASRFSGANTGELFF

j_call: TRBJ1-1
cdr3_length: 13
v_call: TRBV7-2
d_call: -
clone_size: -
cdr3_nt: TGTGCCAGCAGCTTAACCGGGAACACTGAAGCTTTCTTT
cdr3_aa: CASSLTGNTEAFF

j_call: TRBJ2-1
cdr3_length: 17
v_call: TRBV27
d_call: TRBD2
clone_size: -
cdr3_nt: TGTGCCAGCAGTTTAGGATCCCGGGAGGAAATTTACAATGAGCAGTTCTTC
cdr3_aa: CASSLGSREEIYNEQFF

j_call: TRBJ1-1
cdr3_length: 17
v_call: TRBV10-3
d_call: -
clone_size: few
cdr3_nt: TGTGCCATCAGTGAGCCATACGTGACCAGGGGGAACACTGAAGCTTTCTTT
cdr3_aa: CAISEPYVTRGNTEAFF

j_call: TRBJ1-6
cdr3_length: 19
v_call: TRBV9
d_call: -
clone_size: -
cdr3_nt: TGTGCCAGCAGCGTAGATGACATAATGTCGGGCTCCTATAATTCACCCCTCCACTTT
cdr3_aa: CASSVDDIMSGSYNSPLHF

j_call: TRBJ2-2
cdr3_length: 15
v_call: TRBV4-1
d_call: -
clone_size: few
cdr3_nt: TGCGCCAGCAGCCAAGGGGCGGTGAACACCGGGGAGCTGTTTTTT
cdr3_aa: CASSQGAVNTGELFF

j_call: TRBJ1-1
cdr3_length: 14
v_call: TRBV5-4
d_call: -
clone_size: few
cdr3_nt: TGTGCCAGCAGCTTGGGGCAAACGAACACTGAAGCTTTCTTT
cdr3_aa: CASSLGQTNTEAFF

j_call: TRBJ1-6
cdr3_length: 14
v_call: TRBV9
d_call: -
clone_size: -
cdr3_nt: TGTGCCAGCAGCGAGAGCTCCTATAATTCACCCCTCCACTTT
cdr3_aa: CASSESSYNSPLHF

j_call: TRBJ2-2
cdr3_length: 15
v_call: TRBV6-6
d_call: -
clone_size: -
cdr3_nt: TGTGCCAGCACCGGAAAGGGAATTTCGGCCGGGGAGCTGTTTTTT
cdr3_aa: CASTGKGISAGELFF

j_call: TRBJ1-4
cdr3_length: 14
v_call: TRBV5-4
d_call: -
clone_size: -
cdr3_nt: TGTGCCAGCAGTTTCGGGGGTGGCGATGAAAAACTGTTTTTT
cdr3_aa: CASSFGGGDEKLFF

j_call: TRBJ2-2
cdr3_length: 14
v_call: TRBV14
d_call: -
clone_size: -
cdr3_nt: TGTGCCAGCAAAAGGGCTACGAACACCGGGGAGCTGTTTTTT
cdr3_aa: CASKRATNTGELFF

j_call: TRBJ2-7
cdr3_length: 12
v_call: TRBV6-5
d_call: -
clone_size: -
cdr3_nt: TGTGCCAGCAGTTACTCTTTGTCCGAGCAGTACTTC
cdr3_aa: CASSYSLSEQYF

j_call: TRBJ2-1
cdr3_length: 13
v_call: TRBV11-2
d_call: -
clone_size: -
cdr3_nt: TGTGCCAGCAGCCTTGGACCAGACAATGAGCAGTTCTTC
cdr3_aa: CASSLGPDNEQFF

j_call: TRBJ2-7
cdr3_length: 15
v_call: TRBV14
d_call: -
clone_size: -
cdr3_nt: TGTGCCAGCAGCCAAGATGAAAACATGAACGACGAGCAGTACTTC
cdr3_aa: CASSQDENMNDEQYF

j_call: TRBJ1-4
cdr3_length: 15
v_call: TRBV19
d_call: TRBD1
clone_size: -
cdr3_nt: TGTGCCAGTAGTCTGGGACAGGGGTTGAGTGAAAAACTGTTTTTT
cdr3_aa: CASSLGQGLSEKLFF

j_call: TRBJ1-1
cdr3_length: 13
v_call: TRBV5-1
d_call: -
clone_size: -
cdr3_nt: TGCGCCAGCAGCTTGGCCTCGGACACTGAAGCTTTCTTT
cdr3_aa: CASSLASDTEAFF

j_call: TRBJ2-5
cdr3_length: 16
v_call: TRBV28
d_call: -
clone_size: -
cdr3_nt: TGTGCCAGCAGTCGCATCGGAGCAGAGGGGAGAGAGACCCAGTACTTC
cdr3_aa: CASSRIGAEGRETQYF

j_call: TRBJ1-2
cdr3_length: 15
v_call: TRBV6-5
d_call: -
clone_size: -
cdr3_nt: TGTGCCAGCAGTTACTCGCTTGGTCTGGACTATGGCTACACCTTC
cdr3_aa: CASSYSLGLDYGYTF

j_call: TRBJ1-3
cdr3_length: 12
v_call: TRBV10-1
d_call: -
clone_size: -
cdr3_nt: TGCGCCAGACCTCACGGGACCGACACCATATATTTT
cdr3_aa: CARPHGTDTIYF

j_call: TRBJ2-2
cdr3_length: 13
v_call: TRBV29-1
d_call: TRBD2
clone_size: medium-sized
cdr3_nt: TGCAGCGTTCTAGCGGGAGACACCGGGGAGCTGTTTTTT
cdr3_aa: CSVLAGDTGELFF

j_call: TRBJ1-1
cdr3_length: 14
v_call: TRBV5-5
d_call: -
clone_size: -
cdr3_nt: TGTGCCAGCAGCCCCGGACGGCAGAACACTGAAGCTTTCTTT
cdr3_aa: CASSPGRQNTEAFF

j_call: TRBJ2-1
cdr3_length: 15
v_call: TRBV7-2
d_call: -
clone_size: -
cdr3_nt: TGTGCCAGCAGCCCAGGGGGGGGGACCTACAATGAGCAGTTCTTC
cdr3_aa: CASSPGGGTYNEQFF